This T cell receptor beta chain comes out of a study of T cell responses to AZD1222 COVID-19 vaccine. General study points: Receipt of two AZD1222 doses was followed by a rise in Spike-specific TCR breadth and depth. Repertoire samples came only from after the peak T cell response.

The assay was immunoSEQ multiplex PCR, and TCRdb's table has in-frame clones only and misses some. The sample has some 120,000 clones, about 91% seen once. Both about-4-week and about-12-week second-dose recipients were combined. This clone was observed at least ten times. Antigen specificity is unknown. The specimen comprised peripheral blood, sampled 28 days after the second AZD1222 dose. This TCR was sampled from an adult who received the AZD1222 COVID-19 vaccine.

Here the CDR3 reads CASSALTGTTSRAFF. CDR3 nucleotide sequence: TGTGCCAGCAGTGCCCTAACCGGGACGACGAGTAGGGCTTTCTTT. V is TRBV25-1 and J is TRBJ1-1, with D perhaps matching TRBD1 (5 bases). This CDR3 region has 15 residues. V was cut by 4 bases and J by 11 bases, with 23 bases left in between. The germline V gene has CDR1 MGHDK and CDR2 SYGVNS.